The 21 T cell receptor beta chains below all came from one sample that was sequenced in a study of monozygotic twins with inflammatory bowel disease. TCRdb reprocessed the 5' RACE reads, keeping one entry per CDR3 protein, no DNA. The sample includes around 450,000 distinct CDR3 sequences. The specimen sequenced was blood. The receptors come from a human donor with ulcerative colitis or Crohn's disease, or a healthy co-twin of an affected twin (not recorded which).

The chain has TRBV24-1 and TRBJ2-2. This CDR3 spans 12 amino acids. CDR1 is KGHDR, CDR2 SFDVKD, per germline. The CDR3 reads CATSDFAGELFF.

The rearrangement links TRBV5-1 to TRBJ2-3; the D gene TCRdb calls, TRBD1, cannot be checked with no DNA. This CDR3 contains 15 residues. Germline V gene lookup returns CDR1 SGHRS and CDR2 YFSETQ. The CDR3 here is CASSSSRGGTDTQYF.

Here the CDR3 reads CASSLRGQGTGTEAFF. The chain uses TRBV5-1 and TRBJ1-1; TCRdb gives TRBD1 as the D gene, but with no DNA this cannot be confirmed. This CDR3 is built from 16 residues. From germline, CDR1 is SGHRS and CDR2 YFSETQ. Full variable domain (remainder filled in from reference TRBV5-1 and TRBJ1-1): KAGVTQTPRYLIKTRGQQVTLSCSPISGHRSVSWYQQTPGQGLQFLFEYFSETQRNKGNFPGRFSGRQFSNSRSEMNVSTLELGDSALYLCASSLRGQGTGTEAFFGQGTRLTVV.

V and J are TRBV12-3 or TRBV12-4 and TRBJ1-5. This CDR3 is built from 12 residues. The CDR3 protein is CASSGWSQPQHF.

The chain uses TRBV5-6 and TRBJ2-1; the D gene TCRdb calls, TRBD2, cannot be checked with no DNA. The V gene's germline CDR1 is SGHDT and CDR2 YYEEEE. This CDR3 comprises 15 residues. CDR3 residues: CASSLSGRFYNEQFF.

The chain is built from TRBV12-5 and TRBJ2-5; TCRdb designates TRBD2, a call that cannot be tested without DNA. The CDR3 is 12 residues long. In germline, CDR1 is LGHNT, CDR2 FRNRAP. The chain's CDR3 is CASGSLEETQYF.

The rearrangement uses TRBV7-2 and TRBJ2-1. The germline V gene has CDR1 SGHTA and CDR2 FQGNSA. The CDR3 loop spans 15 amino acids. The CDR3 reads CASSLVGSPYNEQFF. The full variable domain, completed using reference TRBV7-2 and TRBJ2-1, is GAGVSQSPSNKVTEKGKDVELRCDPISGHTALYWYRQSLGQGLEFLIYFQGNSAPDKSGLPSDRFSAERTGGSVSTLTIQRTQQEDSAVYLCASSLVGSPYNEQFFGPGTRLTVL.

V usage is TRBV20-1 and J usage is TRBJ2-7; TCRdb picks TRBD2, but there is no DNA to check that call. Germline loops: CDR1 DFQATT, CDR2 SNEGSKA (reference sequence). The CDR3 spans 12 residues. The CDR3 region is CSARGGAGGQYF.

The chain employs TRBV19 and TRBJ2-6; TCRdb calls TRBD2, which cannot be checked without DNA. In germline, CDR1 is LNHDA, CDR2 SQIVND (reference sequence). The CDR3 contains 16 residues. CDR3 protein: CASSRDSNSGANVLTF. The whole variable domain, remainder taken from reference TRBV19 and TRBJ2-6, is DGGITQSPKYLFRKEGQNVTLSCEQNLNHDAMYWYRQDPGQGLRLIYYSQIVNDFQKGDIAEGYSVSREKKESFPLTVTSAQKNPTAFYLCASSRDSNSGANVLTFGAGSRLTVL.

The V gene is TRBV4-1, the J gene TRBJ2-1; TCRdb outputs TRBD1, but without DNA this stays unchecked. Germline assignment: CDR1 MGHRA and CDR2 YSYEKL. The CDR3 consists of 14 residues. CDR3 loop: CASSHPLRDDEQFF.

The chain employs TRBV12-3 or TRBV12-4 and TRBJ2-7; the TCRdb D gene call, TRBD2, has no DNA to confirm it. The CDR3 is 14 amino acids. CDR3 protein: CASSRGAGTNEQYF.

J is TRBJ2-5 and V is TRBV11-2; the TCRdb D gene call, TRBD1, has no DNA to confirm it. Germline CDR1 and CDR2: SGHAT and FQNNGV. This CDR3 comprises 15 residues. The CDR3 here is CASSFSGQNQETQYF.

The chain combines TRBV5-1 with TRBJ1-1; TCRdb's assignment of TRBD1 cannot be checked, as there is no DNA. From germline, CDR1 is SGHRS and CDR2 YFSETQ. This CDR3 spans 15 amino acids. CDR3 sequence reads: CASSNRTGWKTEAFF. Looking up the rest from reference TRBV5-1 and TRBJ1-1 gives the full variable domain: KAGVTQTPRYLIKTRGQQVTLSCSPISGHRSVSWYQQTPGQGLQFLFEYFSETQRNKGNFPGRFSGRQFSNSRSEMNVSTLELGDSALYLCASSNRTGWKTEAFFGQGTRLTVV.

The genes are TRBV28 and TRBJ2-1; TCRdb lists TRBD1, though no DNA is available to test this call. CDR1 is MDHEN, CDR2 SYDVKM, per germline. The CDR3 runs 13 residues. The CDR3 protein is CASEQGLRNEQFF.

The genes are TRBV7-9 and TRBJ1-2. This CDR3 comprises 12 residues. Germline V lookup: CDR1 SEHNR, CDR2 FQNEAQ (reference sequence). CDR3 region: CASSLAKEGYTF.

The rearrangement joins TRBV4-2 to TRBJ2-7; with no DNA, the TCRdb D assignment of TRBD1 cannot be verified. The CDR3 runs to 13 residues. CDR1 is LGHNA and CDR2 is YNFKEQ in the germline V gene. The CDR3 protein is CASSQDPGPEQYF.

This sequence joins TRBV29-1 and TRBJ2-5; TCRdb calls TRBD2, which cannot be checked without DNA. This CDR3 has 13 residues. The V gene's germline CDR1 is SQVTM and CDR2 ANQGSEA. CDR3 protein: CSGAGGPVETQYF.

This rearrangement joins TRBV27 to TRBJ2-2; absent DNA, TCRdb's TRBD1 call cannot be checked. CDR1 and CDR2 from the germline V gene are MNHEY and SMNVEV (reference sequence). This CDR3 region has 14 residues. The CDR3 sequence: CASSLGRSYGELFF.

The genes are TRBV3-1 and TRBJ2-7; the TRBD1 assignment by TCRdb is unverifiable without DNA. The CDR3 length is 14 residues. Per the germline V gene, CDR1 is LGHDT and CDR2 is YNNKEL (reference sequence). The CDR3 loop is CASSQSTQGGEQYF.

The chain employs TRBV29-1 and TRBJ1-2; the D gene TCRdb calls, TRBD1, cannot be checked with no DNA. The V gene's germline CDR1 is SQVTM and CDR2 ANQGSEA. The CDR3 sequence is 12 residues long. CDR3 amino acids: CSAGADRDGYTF. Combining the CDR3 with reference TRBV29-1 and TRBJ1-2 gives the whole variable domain SAVISQKPSRDICQRGTSLTIQCQVDSQVTMMFWYRQQPGQSLTLIATANQGSEATYESGFVIDKFPISRPNLTFSTLTVSNMSPEDSSIYLCSAGADRDGYTFGSGTRLTVV.

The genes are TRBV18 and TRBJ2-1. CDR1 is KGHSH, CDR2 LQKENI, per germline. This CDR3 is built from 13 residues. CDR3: CASSPLVQSEQFF. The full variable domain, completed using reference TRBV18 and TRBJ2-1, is NAGVMQNPRHLVRRRGQEARLRCSPMKGHSHVYWYRQLPEEGLKFMVYLQKENIIDESGMPKERFSAEFPKEGPSILRIQQVVRGDSAAYFCASSPLVQSEQFFGPGTRLTVL.